The T cell receptor beta chain under discussion was sequenced for a study of shared clonotypes between healthy human individuals. Study background: Donor composition was a couple of women and three men, aged 18 to 49.

About this clone itself: No antigen is known for it.

Findings and limits, study-wide: Naive subsets usually exceeded memory subsets in estimated richness.

Germline V gene sequence: CDR1 SGHTS, CDR2 YDEGEE. With 1 base clipped from V and 5 bases from J, the junction kept 3 bases outside the gene matches. The CDR3 consists of 13 residues. Assay: immunoSEQ multiplex PCR; the TCRdb copy retains only in-frame clones and omits some. This table has more than 550,000 clones, approximately 77% appearing once. Negatively enriched CD4+ T cells were divided by CD45RA into naive and memory. This sequence joins TRBV5-8 and TRBJ2-7, with 7 bases fitting TRBD2. Input material: memory CD4+ T cells sorted from blood. Subset noted: CD45RA-negative fraction. The clonotype originates from a woman in her 30s in good health. The CDR3 loop reads CASSLSGLDEQYF. The DNA of the CDR3 is TGTGCCAGCAGCTTGAGTGGACTAGACGAGCAGTACTTC.